These 6 T cell receptor beta chains originate from one sample sequenced in a study of blood T cell repertoires in COVID-19. Using immunoSEQ multiplex PCR, the repertoire was profiled, and TCRdb retains in-frame clones only, with some absent. The sample contains 300,000 to 450,000 clones, 81% of which appear only once. The sequencing input was peripheral blood. Receptor source: a human donor with acute or convalescent COVID-19. The donor label of this sample is uncertain.

This chain joins TRBV14 and TRBJ1-4; the match to TRBD1 covers 7 bases. Losses at the gene ends were 8 bases for V and 8 bases for J; bases not matched to a gene: 11. The CDR3 consists of 14 residues. Germline assignment: CDR1 SGHDN and CDR2 FVKESK. This CDR3 is CASQATGSREKLFF. The CDR3 DNA follows: TGTGCCAGCCAAGCGACAGGGAGTCGGGAAAAACTGTTTTTT. Complete variable domain (other parts from reference TRBV14 and TRBJ1-4): EAGVTQFPSHSVIEKGQTVTLRCDPISGHDNLYWYRRVMGKEIKFLLHFVKESKQDESGMPNNRFLAERTGGTYSTLKVQPAELEDSGVYFCASQATGSREKLFFGSGTQLSVL.

The gene calls are TRBV29-1 and TRBJ1-2, with D possibly matching TRBD1 (6 bases). Germline lookup yields CDR1 SQVTM and CDR2 ANQGSEA. There are 11 residues in the CDR3. V was pared by 6 bases and J by 6 bases, with 11 bases between. DNA of the CDR3: TGCAGCGTCGCGGGGGCGCATGGCTACACCTTC. This codes for CSVAGAHGYTF.

Note on this clone: A much larger clone lies one base from this, so it may be a read error. CDR3 DNA: TGTGCCAGCAGACAGGGGTCGAACACTGAAGCTTTCTTT. Its protein product is CASRQGSNTEAFF. This chain uses TRBV3-1 (or the pseudogene TRBV3-2) with TRBJ1-1; 7 bases agree with TRBD1. CDR3 length: 13 residues. The V segment lost 6 bases and the J segment 1 base; nucleotides outside the gene matches: 2. Germline values: CDR1 LGHDT, CDR2 YNNKEL (reference sequence).

On this clone itself: This specimen includes other DNA sequences encoding the same CDR3. The chain links TRBV27 to TRBJ1-5; D not resolved. This CDR3 spans 13 amino acids. CDR1 is MNHEY, CDR2 SMNVEV, per germline (reference sequence). Trimming pared 3 bases from V and 1 base from J, leaving 4 bases between. The CDR3 sequence: CASSLGSNQPQHF. The CDR3 bases are TGTGCCAGCAGTTTGGGCAGCAATCAGCCCCAGCATTTT.

J is TRBJ1-2 and V is TRBV4-2; D may be TRBD1 (6 bases). The V and J ends lost 0 bases and 7 bases respectively, with 18 bases between them. The CDR3 length is 16 residues. Germline V gives CDR1 LGHNA, CDR2 YNFKEQ. DNA for the CDR3: TGTGCCAGCAGCCAAGATAAATGGGGCAGGGGAGCTGGCTACACCTTC. It codes for CASSQDKWGRGAGYTF.

V is TRBV4-2 and J is TRBJ1-6, with D perhaps TRBD1 (5 bases). The germline V and J ends were trimmed by 0 bases and 6 bases, with 9 bases remaining between them. Germline CDR1 and CDR2: LGHNA and YNFKEQ. CDR3 length: 15 amino acids. The CDR3 coding sequence is TGTGCCAGCAGCCAAGATCGCAGGGTTAATTCACCCCTCCACTTT. Translated, it gives CASSQDRRVNSPLHF.